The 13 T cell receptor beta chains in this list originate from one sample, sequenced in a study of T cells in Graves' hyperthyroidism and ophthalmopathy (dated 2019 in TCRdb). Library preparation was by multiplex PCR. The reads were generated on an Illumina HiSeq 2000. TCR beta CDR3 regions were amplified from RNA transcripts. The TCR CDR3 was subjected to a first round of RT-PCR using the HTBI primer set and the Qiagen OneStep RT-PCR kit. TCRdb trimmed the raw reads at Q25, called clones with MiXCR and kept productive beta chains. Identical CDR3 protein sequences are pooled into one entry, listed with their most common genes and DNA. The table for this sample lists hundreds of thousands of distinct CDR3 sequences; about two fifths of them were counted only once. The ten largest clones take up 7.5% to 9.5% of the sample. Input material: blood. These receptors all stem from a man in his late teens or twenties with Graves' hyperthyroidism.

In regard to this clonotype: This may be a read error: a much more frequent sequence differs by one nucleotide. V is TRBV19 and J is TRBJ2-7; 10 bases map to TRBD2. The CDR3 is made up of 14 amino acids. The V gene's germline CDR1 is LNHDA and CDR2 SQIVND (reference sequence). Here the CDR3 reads CASSALAGVHEHYF. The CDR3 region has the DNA TGTGCCAGCAGCGCTCTAGCGGGAGTCCACGAGCACTACTTC.

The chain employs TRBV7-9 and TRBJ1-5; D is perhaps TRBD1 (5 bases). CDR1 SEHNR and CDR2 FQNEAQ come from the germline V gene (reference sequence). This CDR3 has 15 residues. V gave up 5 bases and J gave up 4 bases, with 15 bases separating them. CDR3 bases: TGTGCCAGCAGCCCCCTTGACAGTGAGAATCAGCCCCAGCATTTT. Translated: CASSPLDSENQPQHF.

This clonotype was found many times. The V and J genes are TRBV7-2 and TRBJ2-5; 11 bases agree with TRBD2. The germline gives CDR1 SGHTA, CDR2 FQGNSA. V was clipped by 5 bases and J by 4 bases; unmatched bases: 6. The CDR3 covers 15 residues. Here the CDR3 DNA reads TGTGCCAGCAGCCCTCACGGACTAGCGGGAGAGACCCAGTACTTC. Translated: CASSPHGLAGETQYF.

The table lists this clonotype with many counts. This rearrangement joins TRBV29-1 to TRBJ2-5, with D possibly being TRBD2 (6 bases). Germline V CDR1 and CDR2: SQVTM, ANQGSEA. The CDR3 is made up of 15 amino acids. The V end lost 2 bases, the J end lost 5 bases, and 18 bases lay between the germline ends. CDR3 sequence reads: CSVERSSEGRETQYF. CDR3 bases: TGCAGCGTTGAACGAAGCAGTGAGGGGAGGGAGACCCAGTACTTC.

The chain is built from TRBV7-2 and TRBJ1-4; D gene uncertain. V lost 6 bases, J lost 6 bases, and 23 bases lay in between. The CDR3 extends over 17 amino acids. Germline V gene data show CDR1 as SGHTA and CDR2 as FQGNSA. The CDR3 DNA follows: TGTGCCAGCAGGGCGGGAGGGCAGAATCAGCCCCATGAAAAACTGTTTTTT. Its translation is CASRAGGQNQPHEKLFF. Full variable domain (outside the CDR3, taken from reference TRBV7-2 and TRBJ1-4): GAGVSQSPSNKVTEKGKDVELRCDPISGHTALYWYRQSLGQGLEFLIYFQGNSAPDKSGLPSDRFSAERTGGSVSTLTIQRTQQEDSAVYLCASRAGGQNQPHEKLFFGSGTQLSVL.

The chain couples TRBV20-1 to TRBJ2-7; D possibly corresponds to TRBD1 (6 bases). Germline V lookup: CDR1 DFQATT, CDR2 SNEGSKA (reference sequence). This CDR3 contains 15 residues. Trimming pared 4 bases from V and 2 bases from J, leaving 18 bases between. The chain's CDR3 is CSANPAGARTYEQYF. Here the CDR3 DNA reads TGCAGTGCTAACCCCGCAGGGGCGCGGACCTACGAGCAGTACTTC.

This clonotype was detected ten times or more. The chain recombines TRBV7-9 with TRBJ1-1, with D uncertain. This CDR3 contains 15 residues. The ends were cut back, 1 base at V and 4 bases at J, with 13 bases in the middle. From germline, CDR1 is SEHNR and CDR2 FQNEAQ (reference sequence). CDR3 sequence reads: CASSLGEWGGTEAFF. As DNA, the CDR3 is TGTGCCAGCAGCTTAGGGGAGTGGGGAGGCACTGAAGCTTTCTTT. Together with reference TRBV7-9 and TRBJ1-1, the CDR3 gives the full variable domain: DTGVSQNPRHKITKRGQNVTFRCDPISEHNRLYWYRQTLGQGPEFLTYFQNEAQLEKSRLLSDRFSAERPKGSFSTLEIQRTEQGDSAMYLCASSLGEWGGTEAFFGQGTRLTVV.

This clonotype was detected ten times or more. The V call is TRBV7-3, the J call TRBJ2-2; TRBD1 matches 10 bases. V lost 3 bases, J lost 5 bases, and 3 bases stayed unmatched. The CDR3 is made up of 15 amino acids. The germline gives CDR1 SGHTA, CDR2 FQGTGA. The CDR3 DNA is TGTGCCAGCAGCTTGACAGGGGGCCGGACCGGGGAGCTGTTTTTT. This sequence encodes CASSLTGGRTGELFF.

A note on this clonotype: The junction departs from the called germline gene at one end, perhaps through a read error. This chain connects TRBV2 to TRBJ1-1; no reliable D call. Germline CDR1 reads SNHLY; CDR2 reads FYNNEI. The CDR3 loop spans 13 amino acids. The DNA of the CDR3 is TGTGTCAGCAGTAATATAGGGAACACTGAAGCTTTCTTT. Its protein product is CVSSNIGNTEAFF. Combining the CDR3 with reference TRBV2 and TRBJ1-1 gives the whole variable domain EPEVTQTPSHQVTQMGQEVILRCVPISNHLYFYWYRQILGQKVEFLVSFYNNEISEKSEIFDDQFSVERPDGSNFTLKIRSTKLEDSAMYFCVSSNIGNTEAFFGQGTRLTVV.

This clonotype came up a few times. CDR3 coding DNA: TGTGCCAGCAGCACGGAACAGGGGCTCCACATAGACGAGCAGTACTTC. This translates into CASSTEQGLHIDEQYF. The chain links TRBV7-3 to TRBJ2-7; 7 bases agree with TRBD1. The V segment lost 5 bases and the J segment 5 bases; nucleotides outside the gene matches: 15. Germline V gene lookup returns CDR1 SGHTA and CDR2 FQGTGA. This CDR3 contains 16 residues. Variable domain in full (rest from reference TRBV7-3 and TRBJ2-7): GAGVSQTPSNKVTEKGKYVELRCDPISGHTALYWYRQSLGQGPEFLIYFQGTGAADDSGLPNDRFFAVRPEGSVSTLKIQRTERGDSAVYLCASSTEQGLHIDEQYFGPGTRLTVT.

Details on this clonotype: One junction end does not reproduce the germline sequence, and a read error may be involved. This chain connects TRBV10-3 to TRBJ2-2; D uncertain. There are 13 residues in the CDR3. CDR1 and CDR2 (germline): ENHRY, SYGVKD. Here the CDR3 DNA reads TGTGCCAGCAGTGAATCGGTTTCCGGGGAGCTGTTTTTT. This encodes CASSESVSGELFF.

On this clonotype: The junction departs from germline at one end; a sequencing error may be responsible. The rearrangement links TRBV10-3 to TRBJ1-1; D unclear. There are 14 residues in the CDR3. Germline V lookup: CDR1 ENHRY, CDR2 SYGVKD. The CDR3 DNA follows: TGTGCCAGCAGTTATCGGTTCATGAACACTGAAGCTTTCTTT. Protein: CASSYRFMNTEAFF.

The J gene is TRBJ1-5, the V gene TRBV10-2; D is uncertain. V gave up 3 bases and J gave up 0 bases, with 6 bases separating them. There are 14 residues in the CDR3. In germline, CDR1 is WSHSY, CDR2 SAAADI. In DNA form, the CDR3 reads TGCGCCAGCAGTGATGTTTATAGCAATCAGCCCCAGCATTTT. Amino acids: CASSDVYSNQPQHF.